Below are 5 T cell receptor beta chains sequenced from a single sample in a study of blood T cell repertoires in COVID-19. The repertoire was sequenced with immunoSEQ multiplex PCR; TCRdb's copy has only in-frame clones and lacks some. Of about 68,000 clones in the sample, 85% were seen once. Sequencing was performed on peripheral blood. The source is a man in his fifties or sixties with acute or convalescent COVID-19.

The V and J genes are TRBV10-3 and TRBJ2-7; the match to TRBD1 covers 9 bases. The junction had 9 bases not matched to a gene; V was cut back by 10 bases and J by 2 bases. CDR3 size: 14 residues. In germline, CDR1 is ENHRY, CDR2 SYGVKD. In nucleotides, the CDR3 is TGTGCCACATCACCCGGGACAGGGCCCTACGAGCAGTACTTC. Translation: CATSPGTGPYEQYF.

The gene calls are TRBV18 and TRBJ1-1; 10 bases are a match to TRBD1. Trimming took 3 bases from V and 7 from J; bases not matched to a gene: 8. The CDR3 length is 15 residues. CDR1 is KGHSH, CDR2 LQKENI, per germline. The CDR3 nucleotides read TGTGCCAGCTCACCTTCCGGGACAGGGGCGGTTGAAGCTTTCTTT. Protein product: CASSPSGTGAVEAFF.

The J gene is TRBJ2-5, the V gene TRBV6-5; a weak D match, TRBD2 (6 bases). CDR1 and CDR2 from the germline V gene are MNHEY and SVGAGI. Trimming cost V 2 bases and J 5 bases, with 6 bases left between them. The CDR3 is 12 residues long. The CDR3 nucleotides read TGTGCCAGCAGTTACGGGGGGGAGACCCAGTACTTC. Translated: CASSYGGETQYF.

The chain links TRBV10-1 to TRBJ2-5; the D gene is possibly TRBD2 (6 bases). V lost 3 bases to trimming and J lost 2 bases, with 16 bases between them. The CDR3 length is 16 residues. From germline, CDR1 is WNHNN and CDR2 SYGVQD (reference sequence). The CDR3 spells CASSEAGLAGQETQYF. In DNA, the CDR3 is TGCGCCAGCAGTGAAGCGGGTCTTGCAGGACAAGAGACCCAGTACTTC.

The chain is built from TRBV4-1 and TRBJ1-5; D possibly corresponds to TRBD1 (5 bases). Germline CDR1 reads MGHRA; CDR2 reads YSYEKL. The CDR3 extends over 13 amino acids. Between the trimmed V and J ends, which lost 5 bases and 4 bases, there was a span of 9 bases. CDR3 region: CASSTTGNQPQHF. The CDR3 DNA follows: TGCGCCAGCAGCACCACAGGAAATCAGCCCCAGCATTTT.